This paragraph reports one T cell receptor beta chain. Germline V gene data show CDR1 as MNHEY and CDR2 as SVGAGI. V was clipped by 4 bases and J by 1 base; unmatched bases: 5. The CDR3 totals 16 residues. The data stem from a study of T cell changes during pregnancy in multiple sclerosis. The table came from immunoSEQ multiplex PCR; TCRdb's copy has only in-frame clones and leaves some out. Of roughly 60,000 clones listed, roughly 90% were seen once; the top ten hold more than 1.2%. The sample here was peripheral blood, taken in the second trimester of pregnancy. This receptor was obtained from a female donor with multiple sclerosis, enrolled in a pregnancy study. The chain combines TRBV6-5 with TRBJ2-1; 9 nucleotides align to TRBD2. The CDR3 nucleotides are TGTGCCAGCAGTTCCCGACTAGCGGCGTCCTACAATGAGCAGTTCTTC. Its translation: CASSSRLAASYNEQFF.